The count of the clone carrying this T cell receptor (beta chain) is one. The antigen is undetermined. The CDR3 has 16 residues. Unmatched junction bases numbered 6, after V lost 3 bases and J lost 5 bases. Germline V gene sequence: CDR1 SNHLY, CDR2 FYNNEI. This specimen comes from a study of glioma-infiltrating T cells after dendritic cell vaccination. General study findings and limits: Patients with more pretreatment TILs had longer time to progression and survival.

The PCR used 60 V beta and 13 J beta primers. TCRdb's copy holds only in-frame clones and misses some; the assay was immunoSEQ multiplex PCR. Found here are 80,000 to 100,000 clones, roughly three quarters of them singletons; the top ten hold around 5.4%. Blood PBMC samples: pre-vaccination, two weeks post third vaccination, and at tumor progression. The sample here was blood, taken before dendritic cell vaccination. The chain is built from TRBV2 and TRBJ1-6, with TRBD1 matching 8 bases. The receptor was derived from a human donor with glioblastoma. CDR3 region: CASSEQGAWDNSPLHF. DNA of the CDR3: TGTGCCAGCAGTGAGCAGGGGGCGTGGGATAATTCACCCCTCCACTTT.